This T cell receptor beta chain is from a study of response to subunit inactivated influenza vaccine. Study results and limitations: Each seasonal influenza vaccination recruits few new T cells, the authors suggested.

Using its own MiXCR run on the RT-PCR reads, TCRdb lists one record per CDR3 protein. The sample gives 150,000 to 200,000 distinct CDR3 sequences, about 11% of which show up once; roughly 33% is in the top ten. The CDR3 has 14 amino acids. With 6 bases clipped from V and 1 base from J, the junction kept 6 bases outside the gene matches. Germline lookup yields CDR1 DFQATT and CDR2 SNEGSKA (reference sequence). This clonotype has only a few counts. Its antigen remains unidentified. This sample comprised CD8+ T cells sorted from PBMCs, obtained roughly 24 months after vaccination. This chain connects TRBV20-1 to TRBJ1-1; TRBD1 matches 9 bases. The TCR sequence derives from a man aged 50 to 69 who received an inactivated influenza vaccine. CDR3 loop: CSAQDRGGNTEAFF. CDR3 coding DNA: TGCAGTGCGCAGGACAGGGGCGGGAACACTGAAGCTTTCTTT.